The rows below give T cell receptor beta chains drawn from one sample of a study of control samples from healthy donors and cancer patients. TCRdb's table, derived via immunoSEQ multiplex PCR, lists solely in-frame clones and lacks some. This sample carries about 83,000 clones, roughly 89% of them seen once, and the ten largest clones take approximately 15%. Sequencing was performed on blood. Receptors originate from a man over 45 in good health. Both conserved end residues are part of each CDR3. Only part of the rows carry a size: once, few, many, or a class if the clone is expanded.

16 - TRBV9 CASSVTGQGKTDTQYF
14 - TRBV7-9 CASSFGQAYYGYTF
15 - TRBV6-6 CASSYRVRDNQPQHF
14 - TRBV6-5 CASSPNSGAGEQYF
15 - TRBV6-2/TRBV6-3 CASNPTSGLNNEQFF
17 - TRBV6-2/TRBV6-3 CASSPPSGRESTGELFF
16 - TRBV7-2 CASSSRQGGPTDTQYF
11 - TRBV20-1 CSARDTGVAFF
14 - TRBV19 CASLQGGSNQPQHF
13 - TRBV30 CAWSVRTRSEAFF
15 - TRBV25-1 CASSEFAGGNEKLFF
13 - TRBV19 CAGGPFRAGELFF
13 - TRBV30 CAWSVTGDTEAFF
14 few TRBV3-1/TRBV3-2 CASSQQPGNQPQHF
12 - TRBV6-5 CASIQDPDTQYF